The TCR beta chain under discussion was sequenced for a study of spatial heterogeneity in lung cancer. In regard to this clonotype: Its matching antigen is unknown.

Time point meaning: sample taken at primary tumor resection. Samples came from 65 to 75 TRACERx patients with untreated early-stage lung cancer. Sequencing covered unsorted whole RNA taken from tumor, nontumor lung or frozen PBMC. Losses at the gene ends were 1 base for V and 1 base for J; bases not matched to a gene: 4. CDR1 and CDR2 (germline): DFQATT, SNEGSKA (reference sequence). This CDR3 spans 16 amino acids. Notes on the study in general: Ubiquitous, expanded tumor-derived TCRs were more frequently observed in blood at resection than at follow-up.

Individually, TCR cDNA molecules were each labelled with a unique molecular identifier. From the 5' RACE reads, TCRdb called clonotypes with MiXCR, one entry per CDR3 protein. The sample has 20,000 to 25,000 distinct CDR3 sequences, 7% seen once. Here the sequenced sample was PBMCs, taken at surgery. J is TRBJ2-1 and V is TRBV20-1; 10 bases are shared with TRBD2. The sequence was obtained from a male donor with early-stage non-small cell lung cancer. The CDR3 bases are TGCAGTGCTAGAGTCGATAGCGGGGGGTCCTACAATGAGCAGTTCTTC. Residues: CSARVDSGGSYNEQFF.